Included here is one T cell receptor (beta chain) sequence, with context. The data were taken from a study of cytomegalovirus exposure and HLA in healthy donors. The CDR3 is 14 amino acids. With 3 bases removed from V and 1 base from J, the gap between germline ends came to 9 bases. Per germline, CDR1 MNHEY and CDR2 SMNVEV (reference sequence). The PCR contained 60 Vbeta and 13 Jbeta primers. The method was immunoSEQ multiplex PCR; TCRdb's version includes in-frame clones alone and lacks a portion of them. The sample shows roughly 150,000 clones, around 80% of them seen only once. The chain carries TRBV27 and TRBJ1-1; possibly TRBD1 for D (6 bases). Material for sequencing was PBMCs. The TCR sequence derives from a male donor in good health and CMV-seropositive. In DNA, the CDR3 is TGTGCCAGCAGTTTTCGGACAGAGAACACTGAAGCTTTCTTT. Protein sequence: CASSFRTENTEAFF.